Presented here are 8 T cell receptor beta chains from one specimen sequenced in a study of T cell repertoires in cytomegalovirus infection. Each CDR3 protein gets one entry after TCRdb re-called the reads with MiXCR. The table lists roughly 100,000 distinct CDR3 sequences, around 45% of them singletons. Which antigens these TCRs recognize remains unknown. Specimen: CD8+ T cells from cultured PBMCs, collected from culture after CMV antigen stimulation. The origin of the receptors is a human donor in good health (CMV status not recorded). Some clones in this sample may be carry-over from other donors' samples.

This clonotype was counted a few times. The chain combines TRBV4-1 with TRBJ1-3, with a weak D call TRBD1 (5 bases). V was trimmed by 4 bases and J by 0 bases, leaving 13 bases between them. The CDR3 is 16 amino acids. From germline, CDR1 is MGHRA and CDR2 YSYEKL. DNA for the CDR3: TGCGCCAGCAGCCCAACGCAGGGCCCCTCTGGAAACACCATATATTTT. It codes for CASSPTQGPSGNTIYF.

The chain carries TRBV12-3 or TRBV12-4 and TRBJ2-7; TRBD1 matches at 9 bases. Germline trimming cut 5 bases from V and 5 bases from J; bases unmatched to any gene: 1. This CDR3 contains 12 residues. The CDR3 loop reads CASSRDRDEQYF. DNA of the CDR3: TGTGCCAGCAGTCGGGACAGGGACGAGCAGTACTTC.

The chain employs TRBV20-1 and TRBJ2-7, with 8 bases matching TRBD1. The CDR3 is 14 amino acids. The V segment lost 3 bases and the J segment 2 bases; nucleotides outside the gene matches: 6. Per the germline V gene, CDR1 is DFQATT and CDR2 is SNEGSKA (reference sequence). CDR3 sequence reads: CSARWGTGPYEQYF. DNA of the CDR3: TGCAGTGCTAGGTGGGGGACAGGACCCTACGAGCAGTACTTC.

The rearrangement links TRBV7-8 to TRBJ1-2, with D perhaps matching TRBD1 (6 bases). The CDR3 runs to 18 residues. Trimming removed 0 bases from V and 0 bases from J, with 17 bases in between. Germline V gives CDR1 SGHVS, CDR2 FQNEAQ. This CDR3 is CASSLAGKEGVANYGYTF. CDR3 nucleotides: TGTGCCAGCAGCTTAGCGGGGAAGGAGGGGGTAGCTAACTATGGCTACACCTTC. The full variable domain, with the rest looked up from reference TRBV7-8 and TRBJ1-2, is GAGVSQSPRYKVAKRGQDVALRCDPISGHVSLFWYQQALGQGPEFLTYFQNEAQLDKSGLPSDRFFAERPEGSVSTLKIQRTQQEDSAVYLCASSLAGKEGVANYGYTFGSGTRLTVV.

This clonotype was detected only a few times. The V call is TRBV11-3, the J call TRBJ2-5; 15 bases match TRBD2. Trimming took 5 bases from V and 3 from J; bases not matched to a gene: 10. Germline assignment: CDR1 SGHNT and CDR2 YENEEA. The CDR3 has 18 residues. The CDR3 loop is CASSPRTSGGALEETQYF. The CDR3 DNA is TGTGCCAGCAGCCCCCGGACTAGCGGGGGGGCTCTTGAAGAGACCCAGTACTTC.

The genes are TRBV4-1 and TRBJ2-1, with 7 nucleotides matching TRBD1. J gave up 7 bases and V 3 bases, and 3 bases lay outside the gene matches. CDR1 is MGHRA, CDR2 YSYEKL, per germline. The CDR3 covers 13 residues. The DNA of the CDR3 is TGCGCCAGCAGCCACGGGACAGCAAATGAGCAGTTCTTC. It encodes CASSHGTANEQFF.

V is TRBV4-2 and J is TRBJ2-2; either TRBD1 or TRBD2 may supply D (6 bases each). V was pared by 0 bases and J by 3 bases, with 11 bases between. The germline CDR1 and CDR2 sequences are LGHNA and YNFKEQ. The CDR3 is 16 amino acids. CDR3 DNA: TGTGCCAGCAGCCAAGAAGGGGGGCGCGACACCGGGGAGCTGTTTTTT. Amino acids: CASSQEGGRDTGELFF.

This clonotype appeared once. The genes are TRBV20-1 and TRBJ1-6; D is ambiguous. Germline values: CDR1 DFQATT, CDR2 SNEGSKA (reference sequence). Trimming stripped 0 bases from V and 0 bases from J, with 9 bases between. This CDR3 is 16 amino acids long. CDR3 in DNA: TGCAGTGCTAGAGACGACCGGCTCTCCTATAATTCACCCCTCCACTTT. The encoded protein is CSARDDRLSYNSPLHF.